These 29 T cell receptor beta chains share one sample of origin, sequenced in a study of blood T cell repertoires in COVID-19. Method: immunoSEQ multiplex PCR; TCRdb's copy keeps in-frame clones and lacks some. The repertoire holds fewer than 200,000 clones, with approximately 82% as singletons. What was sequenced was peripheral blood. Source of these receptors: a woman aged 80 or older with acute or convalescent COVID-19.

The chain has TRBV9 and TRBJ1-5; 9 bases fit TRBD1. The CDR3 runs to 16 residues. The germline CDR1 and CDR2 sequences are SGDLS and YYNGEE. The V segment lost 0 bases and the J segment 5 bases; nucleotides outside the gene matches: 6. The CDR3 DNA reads TGTGCCAGCAGCGTAGGGACAGGGGATGTTCATCAGCCCCAGCATTTT. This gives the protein CASSVGTGDVHQPQHF.

The CDR3 is CASTTGPYNEQFF. As DNA, the CDR3 is TGTGCCAGCACCACTGGTCCGTACAATGAGCAGTTCTTC. The rearrangement joins TRBV9 to TRBJ2-1; D ambiguous. V lost 6 bases and J lost 4, with 11 bases in between. This CDR3 region has 13 residues. Germline assignment: CDR1 SGDLS and CDR2 YYNGEE. Looking up the rest from reference TRBV9 and TRBJ2-1 gives the full variable domain: DSGVTQTPKHLITATGQRVTLRCSPRSGDLSVYWYQQSLDQGLQFLIQYYNGEERAKGNILERFSAQQFPDLHSELNLSSLELGDSALYFCASTTGPYNEQFFGPGTRLTVL.

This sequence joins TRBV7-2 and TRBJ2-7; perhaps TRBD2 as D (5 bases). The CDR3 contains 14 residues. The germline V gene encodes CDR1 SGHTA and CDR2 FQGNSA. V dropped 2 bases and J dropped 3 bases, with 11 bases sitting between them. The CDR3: CASSLNGKGYEQYF. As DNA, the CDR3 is TGTGCCAGCAGCTTAAACGGGAAAGGCTACGAGCAGTACTTC. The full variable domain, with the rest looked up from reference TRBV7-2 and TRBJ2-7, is GAGVSQSPSNKVTEKGKDVELRCDPISGHTALYWYRQSLGQGLEFLIYFQGNSAPDKSGLPSDRFSAERTGGSVSTLTIQRTQQEDSAVYLCASSLNGKGYEQYFGPGTRLTVT.

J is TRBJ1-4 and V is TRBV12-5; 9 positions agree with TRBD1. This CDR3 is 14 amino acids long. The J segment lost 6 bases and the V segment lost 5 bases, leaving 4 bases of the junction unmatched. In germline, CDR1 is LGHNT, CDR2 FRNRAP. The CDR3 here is CASGPGTGYEKLFF. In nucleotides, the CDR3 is TGTGCTAGTGGTCCCGGGACAGGGTATGAAAAACTGTTTTTT.

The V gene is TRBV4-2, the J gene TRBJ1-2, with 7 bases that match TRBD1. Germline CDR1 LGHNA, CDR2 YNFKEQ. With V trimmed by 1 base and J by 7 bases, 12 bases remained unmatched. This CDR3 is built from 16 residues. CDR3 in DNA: TGTGCCAGCAGCCAAGGGGTTCGGGGACAGACCTTTGGCTACACCTTC. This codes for CASSQGVRGQTFGYTF.

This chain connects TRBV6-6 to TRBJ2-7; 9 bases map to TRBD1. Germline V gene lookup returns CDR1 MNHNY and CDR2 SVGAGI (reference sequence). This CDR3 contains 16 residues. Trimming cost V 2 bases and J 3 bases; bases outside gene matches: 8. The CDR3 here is CASSYGTGTGFYEQYF. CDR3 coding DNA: TGTGCCAGCAGTTACGGAACCGGGACAGGGTTCTACGAGCAGTACTTC.

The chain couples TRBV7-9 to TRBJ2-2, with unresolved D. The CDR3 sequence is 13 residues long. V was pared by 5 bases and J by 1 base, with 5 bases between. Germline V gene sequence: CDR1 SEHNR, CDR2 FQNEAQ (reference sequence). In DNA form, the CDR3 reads TGTGCCAGCAGCATCAGGAACACCGGGGAGCTGTTTTTT. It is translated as CASSIRNTGELFF.

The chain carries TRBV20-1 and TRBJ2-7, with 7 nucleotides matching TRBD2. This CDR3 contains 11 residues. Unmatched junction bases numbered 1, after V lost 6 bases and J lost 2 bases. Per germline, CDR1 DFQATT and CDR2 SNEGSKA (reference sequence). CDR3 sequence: CSARGAYEQYF. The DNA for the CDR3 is TGCAGTGCCCGGGGGGCCTACGAGCAGTACTTC.

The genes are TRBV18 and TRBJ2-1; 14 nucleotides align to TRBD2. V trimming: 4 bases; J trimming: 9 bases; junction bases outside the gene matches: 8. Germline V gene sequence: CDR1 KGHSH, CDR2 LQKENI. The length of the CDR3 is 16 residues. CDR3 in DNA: TGTGCCAGCTCACTCGTGACTAGCGGGAGGGCGGGTGAGCAGTTCTTC. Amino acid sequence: CASSLVTSGRAGEQFF.

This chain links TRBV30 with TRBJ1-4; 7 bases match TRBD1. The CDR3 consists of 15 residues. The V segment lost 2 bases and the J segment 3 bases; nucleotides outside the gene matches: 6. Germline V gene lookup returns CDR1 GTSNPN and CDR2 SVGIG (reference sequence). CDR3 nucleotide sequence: TGTGCCTGGAGTACTAGACAGGGTTCTAATGAAAAACTGTTTTTT. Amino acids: CAWSTRQGSNEKLFF.

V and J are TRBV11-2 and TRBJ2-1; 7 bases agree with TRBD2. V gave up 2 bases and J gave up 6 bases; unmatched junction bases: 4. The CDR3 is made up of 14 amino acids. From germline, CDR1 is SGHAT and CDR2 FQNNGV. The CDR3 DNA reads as TGTGCCAGCAGCTTAAGCCTAGCGGCCAATGAGCAGTTCTTC. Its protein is CASSLSLAANEQFF.

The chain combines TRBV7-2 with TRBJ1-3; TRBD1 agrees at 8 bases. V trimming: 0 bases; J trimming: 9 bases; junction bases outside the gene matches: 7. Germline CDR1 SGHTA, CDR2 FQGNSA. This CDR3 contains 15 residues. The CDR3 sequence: CASSLAWQGAGTIYF. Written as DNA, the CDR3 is TGTGCCAGCAGCTTAGCTTGGCAGGGGGCGGGCACCATATATTTT.

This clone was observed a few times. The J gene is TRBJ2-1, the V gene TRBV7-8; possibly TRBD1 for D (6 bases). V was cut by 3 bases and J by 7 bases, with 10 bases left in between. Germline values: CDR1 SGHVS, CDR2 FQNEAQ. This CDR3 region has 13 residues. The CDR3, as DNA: TGTGCCAGCAGCTTTGACAGGCTTAATGAGCAGTTCTTC. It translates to CASSFDRLNEQFF.

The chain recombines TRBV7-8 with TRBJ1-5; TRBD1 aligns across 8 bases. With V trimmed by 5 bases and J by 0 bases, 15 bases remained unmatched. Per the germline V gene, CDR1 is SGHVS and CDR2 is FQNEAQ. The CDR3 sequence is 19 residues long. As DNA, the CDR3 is TGTGCCAGCAGCCTGACCGGGACAGGTCCCCCTTATAGCAATCAGCCCCAGCATTTT. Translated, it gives CASSLTGTGPPYSNQPQHF. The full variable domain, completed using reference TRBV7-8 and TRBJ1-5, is GAGVSQSPRYKVAKRGQDVALRCDPISGHVSLFWYQQALGQGPEFLTYFQNEAQLDKSGLPSDRFFAERPEGSVSTLKIQRTQQEDSAVYLCASSLTGTGPPYSNQPQHFGDGTRLSIL.

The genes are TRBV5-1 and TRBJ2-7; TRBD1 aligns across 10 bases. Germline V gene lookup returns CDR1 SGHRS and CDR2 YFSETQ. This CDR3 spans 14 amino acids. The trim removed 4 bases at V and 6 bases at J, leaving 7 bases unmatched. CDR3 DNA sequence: TGCGCCAGCAGCGCGGGACAGGGGCCTAGCGAGCAGTACTTC. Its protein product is CASSAGQGPSEQYF.

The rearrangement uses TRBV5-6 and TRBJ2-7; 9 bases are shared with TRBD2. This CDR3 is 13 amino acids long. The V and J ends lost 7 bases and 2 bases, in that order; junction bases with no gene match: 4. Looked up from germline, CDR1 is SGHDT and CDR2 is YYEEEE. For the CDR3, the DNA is TGTGCCAGCGTTCGCGGGAGGGCCTACGAGCAGTACTTC. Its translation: CASVRGRAYEQYF.

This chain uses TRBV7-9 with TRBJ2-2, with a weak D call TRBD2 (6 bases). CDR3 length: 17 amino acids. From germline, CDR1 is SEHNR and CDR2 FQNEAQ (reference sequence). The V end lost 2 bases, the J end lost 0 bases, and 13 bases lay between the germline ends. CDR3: CASSLNRWGANTGELFF. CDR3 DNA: TGTGCCAGCAGCTTAAACCGTTGGGGGGCGAACACCGGGGAGCTGTTTTTT.

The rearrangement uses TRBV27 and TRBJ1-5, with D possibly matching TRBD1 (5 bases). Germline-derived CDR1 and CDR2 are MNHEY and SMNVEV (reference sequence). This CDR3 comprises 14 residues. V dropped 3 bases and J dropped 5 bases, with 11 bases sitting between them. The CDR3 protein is CASSFVGGDQPQHF. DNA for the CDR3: TGTGCCAGCAGTTTTGTGGGGGGGGATCAGCCCCAGCATTTT.

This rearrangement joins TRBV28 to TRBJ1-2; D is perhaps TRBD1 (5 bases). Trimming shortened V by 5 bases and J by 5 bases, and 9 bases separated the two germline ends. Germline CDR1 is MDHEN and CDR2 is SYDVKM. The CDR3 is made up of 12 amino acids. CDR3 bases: TGTGCCAGCAGTACAGGATATTATGGCTACACCTTC. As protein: CASSTGYYGYTF.

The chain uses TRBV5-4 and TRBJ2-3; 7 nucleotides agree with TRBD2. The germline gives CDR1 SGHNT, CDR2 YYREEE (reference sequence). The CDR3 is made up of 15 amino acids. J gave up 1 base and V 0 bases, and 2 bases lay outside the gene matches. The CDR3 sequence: CASSLGLAGTDTQYF. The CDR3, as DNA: TGTGCCAGCAGCTTGGGGCTAGCGGGCACAGATACGCAGTATTTT.

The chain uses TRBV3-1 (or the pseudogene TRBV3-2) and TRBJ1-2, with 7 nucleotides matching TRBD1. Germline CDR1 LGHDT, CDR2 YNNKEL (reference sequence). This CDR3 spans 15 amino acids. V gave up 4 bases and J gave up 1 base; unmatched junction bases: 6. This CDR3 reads CASSPRDRVNYGYTF. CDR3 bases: TGTGCCAGCAGCCCCAGAGACAGGGTTAACTATGGCTACACCTTC.

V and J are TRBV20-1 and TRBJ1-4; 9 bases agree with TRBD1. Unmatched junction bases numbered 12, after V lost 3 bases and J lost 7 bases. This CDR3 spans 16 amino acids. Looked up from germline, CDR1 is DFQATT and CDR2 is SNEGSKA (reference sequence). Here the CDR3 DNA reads TGCAGTGCTAGTGGGAAAAGGACAGGGGCGGTTGAAAAACTGTTTTTT. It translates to CSASGKRTGAVEKLFF.

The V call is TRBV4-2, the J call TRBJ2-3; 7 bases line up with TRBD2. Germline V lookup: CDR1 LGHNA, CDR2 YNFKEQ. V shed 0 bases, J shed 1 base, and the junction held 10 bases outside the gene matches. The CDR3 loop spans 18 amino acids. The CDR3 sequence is CASSQDPPLAGGTDTQYF. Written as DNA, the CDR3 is TGTGCCAGCAGCCAAGATCCCCCACTCGCGGGAGGCACAGATACGCAGTATTTT.

In DNA form, the CDR3 reads TGCGCCAGCAGCCTGACAGGGGTTGGTTATGGCTACACCTTC. Translating gives CASSLTGVGYGYTF. This sequence joins TRBV5-1 and TRBJ1-2; 8 positions match TRBD1. Germline values: CDR1 SGHRS, CDR2 YFSETQ. The CDR3 covers 14 residues. V lost 4 bases and J lost 5; bases outside the gene matches: 7.

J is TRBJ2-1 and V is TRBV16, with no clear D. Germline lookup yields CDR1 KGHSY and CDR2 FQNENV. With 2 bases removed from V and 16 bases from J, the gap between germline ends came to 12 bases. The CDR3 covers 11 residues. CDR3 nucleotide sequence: TGTGCCAGCAGCCAAGGGCCCGGCTCTTTCTTC. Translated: CASSQGPGSFF.

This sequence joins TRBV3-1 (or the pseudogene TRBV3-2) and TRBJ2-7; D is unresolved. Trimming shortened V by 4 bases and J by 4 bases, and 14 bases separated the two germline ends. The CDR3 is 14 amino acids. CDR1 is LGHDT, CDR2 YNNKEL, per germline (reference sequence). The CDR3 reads CASSPRVTIYEQYF. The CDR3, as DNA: TGTGCCAGCAGCCCCCGCGTTACCATATACGAGCAGTACTTC.

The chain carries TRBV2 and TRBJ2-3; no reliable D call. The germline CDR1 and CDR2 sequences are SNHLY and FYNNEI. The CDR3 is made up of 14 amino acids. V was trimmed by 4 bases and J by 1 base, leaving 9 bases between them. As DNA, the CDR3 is TGTGCCAGCAGTGCGGCGGAACGCACAGATACGCAGTATTTT. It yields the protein CASSAAERTDTQYF.

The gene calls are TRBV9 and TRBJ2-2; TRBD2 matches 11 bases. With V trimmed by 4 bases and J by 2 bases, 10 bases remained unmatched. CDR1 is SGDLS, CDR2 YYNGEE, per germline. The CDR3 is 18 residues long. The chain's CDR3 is CASSSNSGLAENTGELFF. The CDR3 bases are TGTGCCAGCAGCTCGAATTCGGGACTAGCGGAAAACACCGGGGAGCTGTTTTTT.

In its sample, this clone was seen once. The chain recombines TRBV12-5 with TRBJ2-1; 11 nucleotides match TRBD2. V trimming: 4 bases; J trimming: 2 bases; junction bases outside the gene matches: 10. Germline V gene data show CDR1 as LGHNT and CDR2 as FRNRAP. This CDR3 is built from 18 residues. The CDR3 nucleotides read TGTGCTAGTGGTTCCCTCGTAGCGGGAGGGCCCCCCTACAATGAGCAGTTCTTC. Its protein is CASGSLVAGGPPYNEQFF.